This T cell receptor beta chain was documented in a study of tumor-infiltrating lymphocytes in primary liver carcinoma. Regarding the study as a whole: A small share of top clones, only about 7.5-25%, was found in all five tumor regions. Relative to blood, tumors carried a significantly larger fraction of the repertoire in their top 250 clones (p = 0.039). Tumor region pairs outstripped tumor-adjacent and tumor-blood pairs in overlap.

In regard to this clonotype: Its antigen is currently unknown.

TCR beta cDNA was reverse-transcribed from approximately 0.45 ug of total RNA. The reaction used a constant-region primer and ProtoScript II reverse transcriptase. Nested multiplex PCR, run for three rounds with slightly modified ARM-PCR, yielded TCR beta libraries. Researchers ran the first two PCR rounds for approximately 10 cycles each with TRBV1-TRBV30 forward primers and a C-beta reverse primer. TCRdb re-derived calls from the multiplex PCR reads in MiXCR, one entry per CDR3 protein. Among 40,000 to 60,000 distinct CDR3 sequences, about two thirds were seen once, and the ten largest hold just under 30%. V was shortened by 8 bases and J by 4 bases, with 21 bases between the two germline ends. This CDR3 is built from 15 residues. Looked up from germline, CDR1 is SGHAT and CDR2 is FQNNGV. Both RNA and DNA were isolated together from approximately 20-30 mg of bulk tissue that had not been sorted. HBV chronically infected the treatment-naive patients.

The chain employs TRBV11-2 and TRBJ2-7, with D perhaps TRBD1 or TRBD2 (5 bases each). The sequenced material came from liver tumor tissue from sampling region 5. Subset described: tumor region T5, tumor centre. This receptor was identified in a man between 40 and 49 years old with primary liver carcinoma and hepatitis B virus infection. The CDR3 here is CASGSTRGRRYEQYF. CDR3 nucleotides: TGTGCCAGCGGCTCAACACGGGGCAGAAGATACGAGCAGTACTTC.